The 22 T cell receptor beta chains listed next were all sequenced from one sample in a study of blood T cell repertoires in COVID-19 (dated by TCRdb to between 2020 and 2021). Library generation was performed with the immunoSEQ multiplex PCR assay. Drawn from immuneACCESS, this table holds only the in-frame rearrangements with V and J called that TCRdb kept. Clones are partly lost; checked studies trace under half to an unresolved V gene and leave the rest unexplained. The sample yields about 210,000 clones; roughly 77% were counted once. About a tenth of the sample belongs to the ten largest clones. Specimen: PBMCs or T cells enriched from blood (not recorded which). The receptors derive from a man aged 35 to 55 who had recovered from COVID-19.

About this clone itself: Within the sample, other DNA sequences also encode this same CDR3. This chain connects TRBV5-1 to TRBJ2-7; 10 bases map to TRBD1. The length of the CDR3 is 14 residues. The ends lost 0 bases at V and 3 bases at J; junction bases unmatched: 0. CDR1 is SGHRS, CDR2 YFSETQ, per germline. The CDR3 region is CASSLGTGGYEQYF. The CDR3 nucleotides read TGCGCCAGCAGCTTGGGGACAGGGGGCTACGAGCAGTACTTC.

This clone has a handful of counts. The rearrangement joins TRBV10-1 to TRBJ2-2, with 15 nucleotides matching TRBD2. This CDR3 contains 19 residues. With 0 bases clipped from V and 0 bases from J, the junction kept 2 bases outside the gene matches. Germline values: CDR1 WNHNN, CDR2 SYGVQD (reference sequence). The CDR3 here is CASSESGLAGGTNTGELFF. CDR3 DNA: TGCGCCAGCAGTGAGTCAGGACTAGCGGGGGGGACGAACACCGGGGAGCTGTTTTTT.

The chain joins TRBV11-2 to TRBJ2-7; 9 positions match TRBD1. V was pared by 5 bases and J by 5 bases, with 10 bases of the junction left unmatched. The germline V gene has CDR1 SGHAT and CDR2 FQNNGV. The CDR3 has 15 residues. The DNA of the CDR3 is TGTGCCAGCAGCCCGCTAGGGGGACAGGGACACGAGCAGTACTTC. Protein product: CASSPLGGQGHEQYF. Full variable domain (outside the CDR3, taken from reference TRBV11-2 and TRBJ2-7): EAGVAQSPRYKIIEKRQSVAFWCNPISGHATLYWYQQILGQGPKLLIQFQNNGVVDDSQLPKDRFSAERLKGVDSTLKIQPAKLEDSAVYLCASSPLGGQGHEQYFGPGTRLTVT.

The gene calls are TRBV19 and TRBJ2-2; unclear D gene. The CDR3 consists of 15 residues. V lost 7 bases to trimming and J lost 5 bases, with 17 bases between them. Germline CDR1 reads LNHDA; CDR2 reads SQIVND (reference sequence). Here the CDR3 reads CASNVVSSLTGELFF. The CDR3 DNA reads TGTGCCAGTAACGTAGTCTCTAGTTTAACCGGGGAGCTGTTTTTT.

The chain uses TRBV6-5 and TRBJ1-1, with a possible D match to TRBD1 (6 bases). The CDR3 is made up of 15 amino acids. Germline assignment: CDR1 MNHEY and CDR2 SVGAGI. V was pared by 5 bases and J by 1 base, with 14 bases between. The CDR3 DNA is TGTGCCAGCAGTCTCGACAGGCCCCAGAACACTGAAGCTTTCTTT. Translating it yields CASSLDRPQNTEAFF.

The genes are TRBV18 and TRBJ1-1, with 9 bases aligning to TRBD1. Germline V gene lookup returns CDR1 KGHSH and CDR2 LQKENI. The J segment lost 0 bases and the V segment lost 6 bases, leaving 2 bases of the junction unmatched. The CDR3 is 14 residues long. CDR3 loop: CASSRDRVNTEAFF. In nucleotides, the CDR3 is TGTGCCAGCTCCCGGGACAGGGTGAACACTGAAGCTTTCTTT.

This sequence joins TRBV18 and TRBJ2-7; no definite D call. The CDR3 spans 12 residues. V lost 3 bases to trimming and J lost 5 bases, with 8 bases between them. CDR1 is KGHSH, CDR2 LQKENI, per germline. DNA for the CDR3: TGTGCCAGCTCACCGGTACTCAACGAGCAGTACTTC. This sequence encodes CASSPVLNEQYF.

V usage is TRBV30 and J usage is TRBJ1-2; a weak D match, TRBD1 (5 bases). V lost 1 base to trimming and J lost 8 bases, with 11 bases between them. Germline CDR1 GTSNPN, CDR2 SVGIG (reference sequence). The CDR3 extends over 12 amino acids. CDR3 coding DNA: TGTGCCTGGAGTGCCGGACACAAGGGCTACACCTTC. This sequence encodes CAWSAGHKGYTF.

J is TRBJ2-5 and V is TRBV7-7; 12 bases agree with TRBD2. This CDR3 is 16 amino acids long. V dropped 5 bases and J dropped 2; count of bases not matched to a gene: 6. Germline lookup yields CDR1 SSHAT and CDR2 FNYEAQ (reference sequence). Written as DNA, the CDR3 is TGTGCCAGCAGCCTCAGACTAGCGGGGGATCAAGAGACCCAGTACTTC. Translation: CASSLRLAGDQETQYF.

This chain uses TRBV24-1 with TRBJ1-5, with D hard to call. Germline lookup yields CDR1 KGHDR and CDR2 SFDVKD. The V end was cut by 5 bases, the J end by 5 bases, with 9 bases between. The CDR3 runs to 13 residues. The CDR3 reads CATSAAGDQPQHF. The CDR3 DNA reads as TGTGCCACCAGTGCGGCCGGAGATCAGCCCCAGCATTTT.

The sample holds one count of this clone. This chain links TRBV5-1 with TRBJ2-3; 10 bases map to TRBD2. This CDR3 has 15 residues. CDR1 and CDR2 from the germline V gene are SGHRS and YFSETQ. With 6 bases clipped from V and 1 base from J, the junction kept 5 bases outside the gene matches. The CDR3 DNA reads as TGCGCCAGCAACCTCGGGACTAGCGGCACAGATACGCAGTATTTT. It specifies CASNLGTSGTDTQYF. Drawing the rest from reference TRBV5-1 and TRBJ2-3, the complete variable domain is KAGVTQTPRYLIKTRGQQVTLSCSPISGHRSVSWYQQTPGQGLQFLFEYFSETQRNKGNFPGRFSGRQFSNSRSEMNVSTLELGDSALYLCASNLGTSGTDTQYFGPGTRLTVL.

The genes are TRBV7-9 and TRBJ1-2, with TRBD1 identical over 10 bases. Germline V CDR1 and CDR2: SEHNR, FQNEAQ (reference sequence). The CDR3 length is 15 residues. Germline trimming cut 5 bases from V and 10 bases from J; bases unmatched to any gene: 13. The CDR3: CASSLSSPGQGYYTF. The CDR3 region has the DNA TGTGCCAGCAGCCTATCATCGCCGGGACAGGGGTACTACACCTTC.

The rearrangement links TRBV30 to TRBJ2-1; 10 bases align to TRBD1. V shed 1 base, J shed 15 bases, and the junction held 9 bases outside the gene matches. The CDR3 totals 13 residues. CDR1 and CDR2 (germline): GTSNPN, SVGIG (reference sequence). The CDR3 nucleotides are TGTGCCTGGAGTGCCTGGCCGGGACAGGGGCCGTTCTTC. Translated, it gives CAWSAWPGQGPFF.

This clone was observed a single time. V gene TRBV6-5 combines with J gene TRBJ2-3, with TRBD1 matching 9 bases. CDR3 length: 16 residues. Unmatched junction bases numbered 2, after V lost 0 bases and J lost 1 base. Germline-derived CDR1 and CDR2 are MNHEY and SVGAGI. The CDR3: CASSYSTGGGTDTQYF. The CDR3 DNA is TGTGCCAGCAGTTACTCGACAGGGGGGGGCACAGATACGCAGTATTTT.

CDR3 bases: TGTGCCTGGAGGGGGGAGGGCAAGGGTGAGCAGTTCTTC. Residues: CAWRGEGKGEQFF. This sequence joins TRBV30 and TRBJ2-1, with 7 bases identical to TRBD2. The germline V gene encodes CDR1 GTSNPN and CDR2 SVGIG (reference sequence). CDR3 size: 13 residues. J lost 9 bases, V lost 3 bases, and 8 bases had no gene match. Full variable domain (remainder filled in from reference TRBV30 and TRBJ2-1): SQTIHQWPATLVQPVGSPLSLECTVEGTSNPNLYWYRQAAGRGLQLLFYSVGIGQISSEVPQNLSASRPQDRQFILSSKKLLLSDSGFYLCAWRGEGKGEQFFGPGTRLTVL.

This clone was seen only once. The chain combines TRBV27 with TRBJ1-4; D gene ambiguous. CDR3 length: 14 amino acids. The ends were cut back, 2 bases at V and 7 bases at J, with 11 bases in the middle. Germline CDR1 reads MNHEY; CDR2 reads SMNVEV (reference sequence). The CDR3 coding sequence is TGTGCCAGCAGTTTACGACTTGTGGGTGAAAAACTGTTTTTT. It encodes CASSLRLVGEKLFF. Using reference TRBV27 and TRBJ1-4 for the parts outside the CDR3, the full variable domain is EAQVTQNPRYLITVTGKKLTVTCSQNMNHEYMSWYRQDPGLGLRQIYYSMNVEVTDKGDVPEGYKVSRKEKRNFPLILESPSPNQTSLYFCASSLRLVGEKLFFGSGTQLSVL.

The J gene is TRBJ2-1, the V gene TRBV24-1; the D is unclear. Germline V gene sequence: CDR1 KGHDR, CDR2 SFDVKD. The CDR3 runs 16 residues. The germline V and J ends were trimmed by 0 bases and 2 bases, with 10 bases remaining between them. The CDR3 is CATSDLQTGTYNEQFF. DNA for the CDR3: TGTGCCACCAGTGATTTGCAGACTGGCACCTACAATGAGCAGTTCTTC.

The CDR3 protein is CATAGGAGQPQHF. The CDR3, as DNA: TGTGCCACCGCAGGGGGCGCGGGTCAGCCCCAGCATTTT. This chain uses TRBV24-1 with TRBJ1-5; 8 bases line up with TRBD1. Germline V CDR1 and CDR2: KGHDR, SFDVKD. Germline trimming cut 9 bases from V and 6 bases from J; bases unmatched to any gene: 6. CDR3 length: 13 residues.

The gene calls are TRBV5-1 and TRBJ2-1; TRBD2 aligns across 11 bases. V was pared by 3 bases and J by 7 bases, with 6 bases of the junction left unmatched. From germline, CDR1 is SGHRS and CDR2 YFSETQ. This CDR3 comprises 15 residues. In nucleotides, the CDR3 is TGCGCCAGCAGCTCTGGGACTAGCGGAAGTAATGAGCAGTTCTTC. It codes for CASSSGTSGSNEQFF.

The rearrangement links TRBV15 to TRBJ2-3, with 7 bases identical to TRBD2. J lost 2 bases, V lost 0 bases, and 14 bases had no gene match. Germline loops: CDR1 LNHNV, CDR2 YYDKDF (reference sequence). This CDR3 has 19 residues. This CDR3 reads CATSREYAGVDPTTDTQYF. CDR3 DNA sequence: TGTGCCACCAGCAGAGAGTACGCGGGGGTCGATCCGACCACAGATACGCAGTATTTT. The full variable domain, in which reference TRBV15 and TRBJ2-3 provide the parts outside the CDR3, is DAMVIQNPRYQVTQFGKPVTLSCSQTLNHNVMYWYQQKSSQAPKLLFHYYDKDFNNEADTPDNFQSRRPNTSFCFLDIRSPGLGDTAMYLCATSREYAGVDPTTDTQYFGPGTRLTVL.

This clone showed up just once. The V gene is TRBV9, the J gene TRBJ1-2; TRBD1 is a possible D gene (6 bases). The CDR3 consists of 15 residues. Trimming removed 3 bases from V and 6 bases from J, with 18 bases in between. Germline CDR1 and CDR2: SGDLS and YYNGEE. The CDR3 coding sequence is TGTGCCAGCAGCGCCCAGACAGGAAATGCGGATGGCTACACCTTC. It encodes CASSAQTGNADGYTF.

The chain joins TRBV30 to TRBJ1-5, with TRBD1 as a possible D gene (5 bases). V gave up 1 base and J gave up 8 bases, with 9 bases separating them. The CDR3 loop spans 12 amino acids. Germline CDR1 is GTSNPN and CDR2 is SVGIG (reference sequence). The CDR3 is CAWSAGNKPQHF. The CDR3 nucleotides are TGTGCCTGGAGTGCAGGGAATAAGCCCCAGCATTTT.